The T cell receptor beta chain under discussion was sequenced for a study of early T cells in non-severe SARS-CoV-2 infection. Study background: With bulk RNA from unsorted whole blood as input, sequencing yielded unpaired chains. Study conclusions and caveats: The study's VDJdb matching favored anti-spike CD8 responses and missed private and CD4 specificities.

This clonotype turned up a few times. Its matching antigen is unknown. Unique molecular identifiers were attached to individual cDNA molecules. MiXCR, applied by TCRdb to the 5' RACE reads, yields one record per CDR3 protein. The data show around 80,000 distinct CDR3 sequences, around 14% seen once. V was cut by 0 bases and J by 1 base, with 9 bases left in between. CDR1 is SGHDT and CDR2 is YYEEEE in the germline V gene. This CDR3 is built from 15 residues. Sample: whole blood. The V call is TRBV5-6, the J call TRBJ2-3; D might be TRBD2 (6 bases). The receptor was isolated from an adult who was a healthcare worker with PCR-confirmed SARS-CoV-2 infection or an uninfected control (not recorded which). This chain's CDR3 is CASSLESGGTDTQYF. The CDR3 nucleotides read TGTGCCAGCAGCTTGGAATCGGGAGGCACAGATACGCAGTATTTT.